What follows is one T cell receptor beta chain and its context. This sample is drawn from a study of blood T cell repertoires in COVID-19. Study-wide context: Both acute and convalescent COVID-19 samples were obtained from the United States, Italy and Spain. Sample material is recorded as cDNA or gDNA derived from T cells, B-cell-depleted T cells, or PBMCs.

Germline assignment: CDR1 SEHNR and CDR2 FQNEAQ (reference sequence). The CDR3 has 16 residues. Trimming cost V 5 bases and J 1 base; bases outside gene matches: 10. In the original processing: It was from reference gene primer amplification that nucleated cell counts were estimated. Data came from immunoSEQ multiplex PCR; TCRdb stores just in-frame clones and leaves some out. The D gene and trimming were derived from the DNA, and the V and J assignments and clone size from that table. The table records 65,000 to 85,000 clones, 80% to 90% of them present only once. This clonotype originated in a man aged 50-60 years with acute or convalescent COVID-19. V usage is TRBV7-9 and J usage is TRBJ1-2; TRBD1 matches 7 bases. The sample comprised peripheral blood. CDR3 region: CASSSLDRDHNYGYTF. DNA for the CDR3: TGTGCCAGCAGCAGCCTCGACAGGGACCATAACTATGGCTACACCTTC.